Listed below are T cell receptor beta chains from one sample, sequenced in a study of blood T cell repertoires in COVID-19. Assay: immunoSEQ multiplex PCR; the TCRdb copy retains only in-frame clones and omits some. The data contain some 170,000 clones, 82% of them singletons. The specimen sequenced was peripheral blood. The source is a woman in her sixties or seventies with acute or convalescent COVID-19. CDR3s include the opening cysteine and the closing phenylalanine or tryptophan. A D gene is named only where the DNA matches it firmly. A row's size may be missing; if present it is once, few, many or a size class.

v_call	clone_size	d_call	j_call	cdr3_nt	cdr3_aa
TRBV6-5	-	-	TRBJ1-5	TGTGCCAGCAGTCACAACACCAATCAGCCCCAGCATTTT	CASSHNTNQPQHF
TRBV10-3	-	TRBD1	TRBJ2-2	TGTGCCATCAGTGGGACAGGGGGTGACACCGGGGAGCTGTTTTTT	CAISGTGGDTGELFF
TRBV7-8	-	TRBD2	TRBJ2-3	TGTGCCAGCAGCTCAAGACTAGCGGGAGAAGATACGCAGTATTTT	CASSSRLAGEDTQYF
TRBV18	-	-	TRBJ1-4	TGTGCCAGCTCACCACTTCGAGTCGCAACTAATGAAAAACTGTTTTTT	CASSPLRVATNEKLFF
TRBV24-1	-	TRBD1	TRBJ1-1	TGTGCCACCAGTGACGCTACAGGGGGGGGCACTGAAGCTTTCTTT	CATSDATGGGTEAFF
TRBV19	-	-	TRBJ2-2	TGTGCCAGTAGTATAGACAGGGCCACCGGGGAGCTGTTTTTT	CASSIDRATGELFF
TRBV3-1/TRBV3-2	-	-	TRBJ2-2	TGTGCCAGCAGCCAAGTAGGAGGGGTTCGTACCGGGGAGCTGTTTTTT	CASSQVGGVRTGELFF
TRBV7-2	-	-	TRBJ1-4	TGTGCCAGCAGCTTACAGGGAGAAAAACTGTTTTTT	CASSLQGEKLFF
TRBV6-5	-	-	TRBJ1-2	TGTGCCAGCAGCGCGACTTGGGGAGACTATGGCTACACCTTC	CASSATWGDYGYTF
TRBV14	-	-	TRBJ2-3	TGTGCCAGCAGCCAAGGGGAAAGGGAGACAGATACGCAGTATTTT	CASSQGERETDTQYF
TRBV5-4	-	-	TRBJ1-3	TGTGCCAGCAGCTGGGGGGGGAGTCCCACTGGAAACACCATATATTTT	CASSWGGSPTGNTIYF
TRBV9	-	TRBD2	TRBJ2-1	TGTGCCAGCAGCGTAGGAGCGGGAGTGGTAATGTACAATGAGCAGTTCTTC	CASSVGAGVVMYNEQFF
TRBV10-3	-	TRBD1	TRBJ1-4	TGTGCCATCAGTGAAGTCGGCAGGGGGGAAAAACTGTTTTTT	CAISEVGRGEKLFF
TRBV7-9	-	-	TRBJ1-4	TGTGCCAGCAGCGTTAGGGGCGGGGATGAAAAACTGTTTTTT	CASSVRGGDEKLFF
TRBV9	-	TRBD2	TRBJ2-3	TGTGCCAGCAGCCCGCGAGGGGAGGGACTAGCAGATACGCAGTATTTT	CASSPRGEGLADTQYF
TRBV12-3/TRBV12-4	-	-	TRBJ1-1	TGTGCCAGCAGTAGAGTAATGAACACTGAAGCTTTCTTT	CASSRVMNTEAFF
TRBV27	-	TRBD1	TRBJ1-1	TGTGCCAGCAGACCACAGACCCACTACAGGGGGAACCGGGTCATGAACACTGAAGCTTTCTTT	CASRPQTHYRGNRVMNTEAFF
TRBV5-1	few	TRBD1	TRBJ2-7	TGCGCCAGCAGCTCGGGGACAGCCTCCTACGAGCAGTACTTC	CASSSGTASYEQYF
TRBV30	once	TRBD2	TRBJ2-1	TGTGCCATACGCGGGGGGAGCTCCTACAATGAGCAGTTCTTC	CAIRGGSSYNEQFF
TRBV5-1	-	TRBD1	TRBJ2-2	TGCGCCAGCAGCCAGAGACCGACGGGACAGGGTAGCACCGGGGAGCTGTTTTTT	CASSQRPTGQGSTGELFF
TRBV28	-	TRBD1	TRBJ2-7	TGTGCCAGCAGTTTACCGGGACAGACCTACGAGCAGTACTTC	CASSLPGQTYEQYF
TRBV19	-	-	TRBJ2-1	TGTGCCAGTAGTTTCTCTCTAGGAGCCCCCATACATGAGCAGTTCTTC	CASSFSLGAPIHEQFF
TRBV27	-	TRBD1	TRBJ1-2	TGTGCCAGCAGTTTTCGGACAGGCGGGGGCTACACCTTC	CASSFRTGGGYTF
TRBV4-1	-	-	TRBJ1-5	TGCGCCAGCAGCCATGAAGGACAGAGCAATCAGCCCCAGCATTTT	CASSHEGQSNQPQHF
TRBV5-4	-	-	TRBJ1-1	TGTGCCAGCATCCGAGAGCCGGGGGGGACTGAAGCTTTCTTT	CASIREPGGTEAFF
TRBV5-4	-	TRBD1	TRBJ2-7	TGTGCCAGCAGCTTGGATGGCGGGACAGGGGCCTACGAGCAGTACTTC	CASSLDGGTGAYEQYF
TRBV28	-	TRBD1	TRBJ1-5	TGTGCCAGCAGCCTACGCGGGACAGCCATAAATCAGCCCCAGCATTTT	CASSLRGTAINQPQHF
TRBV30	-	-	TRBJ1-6	TGTGCCTGGAGTACCAGGAACTCCTATAATTCACCCCTCCACTTT	CAWSTRNSYNSPLHF
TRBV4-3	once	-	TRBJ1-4	TGCGCCAGCAGCCATACAGGTTCAACTAATGAAAAACTGTTTTTT	CASSHTGSTNEKLFF
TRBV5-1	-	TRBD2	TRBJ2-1	TGCGCCAGCAGCTCGGAGGGACTAGCGGGGGGGATCGGCTTGAATGAGCAGTTCTTC	CASSSEGLAGGIGLNEQFF
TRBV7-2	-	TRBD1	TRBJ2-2	TGTGCCAGCAGCTTAGCAAAGGGGGCGTACACCGGGGAGCTGTTTTTT	CASSLAKGAYTGELFF
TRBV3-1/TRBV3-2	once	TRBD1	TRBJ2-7	TGTGCCAGCAGCCAAGGACAGGGAAGGGCCGCCTACGAGCAGTACTTC	CASSQGQGRAAYEQYF
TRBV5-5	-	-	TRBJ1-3	TGTGCCAGCAGCGAACAGGGTCGAAACACCATATATTTT	CASSEQGRNTIYF
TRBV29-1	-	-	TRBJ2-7	TGCAGCGTTGAAGAAGTCGGGTCCCCGCAGTACTTC	CSVEEVGSPQYF
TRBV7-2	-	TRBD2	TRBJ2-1	TGTGCCAGCAGCTTCCGACTAGCAAATGAGCAGTTCTTC	CASSFRLANEQFF